This T cell receptor beta chain was captured in a study of blood T cell repertoires in COVID-19. Trimming at V came to 0 bases and at J to 4 bases, leaving 10 bases not matched to a gene. Germline V gives CDR1 SGHRS, CDR2 YFSETQ. The CDR3 runs to 17 residues. In the study's own analysis: Estimated nucleated cell counts came from reference gene primer amplification. Data came from immunoSEQ multiplex PCR; TCRdb stores just in-frame clones and leaves some out. V, J and clone size reflect that table, while D and trimming were determined from the DNA. The sample contains 57,000 or so clones, more than 60% of which appear only once.

The V and J genes are TRBV5-1 and TRBJ2-5, with 9 bases lining up with TRBD2. The TCR originated in a man in his 60s with acute or convalescent COVID-19. The sequencing sample was made of peripheral blood. The chain's CDR3 is CASSLGFLAGSTETQYF. The CDR3 DNA reads TGCGCCAGCAGCTTGGGATTCCTAGCGGGAAGCACAGAGACCCAGTACTTC.